This TCR beta chain was identified in a study of T cell changes during pregnancy in multiple sclerosis. The table came from immunoSEQ multiplex PCR; TCRdb's copy has only in-frame clones and leaves some out. The top ten hold about 0.4% of the sample, which has some 38,000 clones, about nine tenths seen once. This CDR3 contains 11 residues. V gave up 5 bases and J gave up 5 bases, with 6 bases separating them. CDR1 is MNHNY and CDR2 is SVGAGI in the germline V gene (reference sequence). V is TRBV6-6 and J is TRBJ2-5; no clear D. The material was CD4+ T cells from peripheral blood mononuclear cells, obtained after pregnancy. The receptor was derived from a female donor in good health, enrolled as a control in a pregnancy study. The CDR3 reads CASSPSETQYF. CDR3 bases: TGTGCCAGCAGTCCCTCCGAGACCCAGTACTTC.